This T cell receptor beta chain was captured in a study of cytomegalovirus exposure and HLA in healthy donors. Study-level background: Around 80 million unique TCR sequences came from HLA-typed donors in an early release. Findings and limits, study-wide: Exclusion applied to some V segments, including TRBV6-2 and TRBV6-3, as they were indistinguishable. It was confirmed in vitro that a few of the CMV-associated chains were specific for CMV antigens.

Concerning this clone: The antigen is not known.

Primers included in the PCR were 60 Vbeta and 13 Jbeta primers. TCRdb's copy holds only in-frame clones and misses some; the assay was immunoSEQ multiplex PCR. The sample contains 60,000 to 100,000 clones, under 80% of which appear only once. V lost 10 bases to trimming and J lost 0 bases, with 15 bases between them. The germline CDR1 and CDR2 sequences are MNHEY and SVGAGI. This CDR3 has 15 amino acids. The V and J genes are TRBV6-5 and TRBJ2-2; D might be TRBD1 (6 bases). This TCR was recovered from a man aged 35-49 years in good health and CMV-seronegative. The material sequenced was PBMCs. CDR3 sequence: CATLSGQPNTGELFF. CDR3 DNA: TGTGCCACCCTAAGTGGACAGCCGAACACCGGGGAGCTGTTTTTT.